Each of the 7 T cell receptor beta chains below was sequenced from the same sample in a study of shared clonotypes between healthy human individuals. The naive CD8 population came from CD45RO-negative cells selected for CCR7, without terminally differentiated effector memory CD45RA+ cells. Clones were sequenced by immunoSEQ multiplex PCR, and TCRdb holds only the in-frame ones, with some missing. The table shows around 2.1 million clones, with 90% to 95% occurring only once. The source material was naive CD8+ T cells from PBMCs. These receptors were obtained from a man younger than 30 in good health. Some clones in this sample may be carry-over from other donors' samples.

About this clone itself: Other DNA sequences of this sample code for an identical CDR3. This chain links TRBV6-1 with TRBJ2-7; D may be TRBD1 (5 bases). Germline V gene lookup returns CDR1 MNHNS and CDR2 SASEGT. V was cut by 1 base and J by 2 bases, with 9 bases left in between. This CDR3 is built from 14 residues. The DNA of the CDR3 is TGTGCCAGCAGTGAAGGGGGCAGAGCCTACGAGCAGTACTTC. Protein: CASSEGGRAYEQYF.

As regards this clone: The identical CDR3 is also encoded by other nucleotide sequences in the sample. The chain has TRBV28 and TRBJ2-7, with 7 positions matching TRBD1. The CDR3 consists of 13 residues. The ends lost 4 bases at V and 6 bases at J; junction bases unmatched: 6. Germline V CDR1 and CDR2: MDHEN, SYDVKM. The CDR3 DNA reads TGTGCCAGCAGTTCCTATTCAGGGGGCGAGCAGTACTTC. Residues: CASSSYSGGEQYF. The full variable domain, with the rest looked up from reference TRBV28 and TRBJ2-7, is DVKVTQSSRYLVKRTGEKVFLECVQDMDHENMFWYRQDPGLGLRLIYFSYDVKMKEKGDIPEGYSVSREKKERFSLILESASTNQTSMYLCASSSYSGGEQYFGPGTRLTVT.

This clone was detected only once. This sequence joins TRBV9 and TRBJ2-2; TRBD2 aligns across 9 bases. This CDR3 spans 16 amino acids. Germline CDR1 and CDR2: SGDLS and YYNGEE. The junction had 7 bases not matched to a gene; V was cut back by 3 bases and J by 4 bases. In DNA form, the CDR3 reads TGTGCCAGCAGCGCATTCGGGACTAGCCTCACCGGGGAGCTGTTTTTT. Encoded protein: CASSAFGTSLTGELFF.

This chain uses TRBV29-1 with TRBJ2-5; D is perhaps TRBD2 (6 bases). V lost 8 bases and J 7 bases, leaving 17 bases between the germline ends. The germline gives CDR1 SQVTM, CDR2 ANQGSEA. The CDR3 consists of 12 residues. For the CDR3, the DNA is TGCAGCCCTCGTTGGGGGGACGGGACCCAGTACTTC. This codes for CSPRWGDGTQYF.

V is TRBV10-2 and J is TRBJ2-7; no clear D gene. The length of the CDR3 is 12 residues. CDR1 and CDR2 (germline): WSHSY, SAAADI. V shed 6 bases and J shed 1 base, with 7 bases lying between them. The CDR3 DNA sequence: TGCGCCAGCAGGGTTTCGTCCTACGAGCAGTACTTC. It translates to CASRVSSYEQYF.

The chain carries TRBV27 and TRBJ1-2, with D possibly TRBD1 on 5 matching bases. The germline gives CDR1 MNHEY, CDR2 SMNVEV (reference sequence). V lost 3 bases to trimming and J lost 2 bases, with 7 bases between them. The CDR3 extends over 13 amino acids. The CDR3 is CASSFRENYGYTF. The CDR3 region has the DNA TGTGCCAGCAGTTTCAGGGAAAACTATGGCTACACCTTC.

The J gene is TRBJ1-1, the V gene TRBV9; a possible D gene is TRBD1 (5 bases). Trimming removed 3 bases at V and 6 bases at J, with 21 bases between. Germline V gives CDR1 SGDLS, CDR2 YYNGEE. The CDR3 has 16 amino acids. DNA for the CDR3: TGTGCCAGCAGCGCGGACGGGGGTATTAAACGAGCTGAAGCTTTCTTT. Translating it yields CASSADGGIKRAEAFF.